This T cell receptor (beta chain) stems from a study of T cells in women clearing cervical HPV infection. In regard to this clone: The read halts 3 residues ahead of the CDR3 end, with the missing end drawn from the germline J gene.

immunoSEQ multiplex PCR used an average of 1200 ng genomic DNA. Method: immunoSEQ multiplex PCR; TCRdb's copy keeps in-frame clones and lacks some. The listing contains around 44,000 clones. All participants had a single incident cervical HPV16 infection, and prevalent HPV16 infections were excluded. The CDR3 sequence is 19 residues long. Germline V gene data show CDR1 as DFQATT and CDR2 as SNEGSKA (reference sequence). J was trimmed by 5 bases and V by 0 bases; bases with no gene match: 16. This sequence originates from a woman aged 18 to 69 with a cervical HPV16 infection that either progressed to CIN3+ or cleared (not recorded which). The V call is TRBV20-1, the J call TRBJ2-1, with 10 bases fitting TRBD2. Specimen: blood buffy coat. CDR3: CSARDQGTSVSRTNNEQFF. The DNA read from the CDR3 is TGCAGTGCTAGAGATCAGGGGACTAGCGTTTCGAGAACCAACAATGAG.